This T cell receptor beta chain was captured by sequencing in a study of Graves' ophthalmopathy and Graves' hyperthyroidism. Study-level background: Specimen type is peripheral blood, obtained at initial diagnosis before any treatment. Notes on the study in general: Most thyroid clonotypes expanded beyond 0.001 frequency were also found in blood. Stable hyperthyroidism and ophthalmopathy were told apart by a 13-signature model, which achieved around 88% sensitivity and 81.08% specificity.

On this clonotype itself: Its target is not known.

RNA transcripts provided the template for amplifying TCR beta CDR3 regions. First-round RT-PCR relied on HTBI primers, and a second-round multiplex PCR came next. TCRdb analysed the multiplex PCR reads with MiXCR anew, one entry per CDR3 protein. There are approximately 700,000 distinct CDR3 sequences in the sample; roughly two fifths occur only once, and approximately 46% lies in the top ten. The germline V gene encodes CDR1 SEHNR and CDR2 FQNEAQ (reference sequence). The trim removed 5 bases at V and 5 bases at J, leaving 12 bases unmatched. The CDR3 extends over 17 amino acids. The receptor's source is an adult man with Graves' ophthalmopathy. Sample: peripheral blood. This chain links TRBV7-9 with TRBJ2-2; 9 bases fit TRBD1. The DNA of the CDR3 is TGTGCCAGCAGCGCGAATTCCGGGACAGGGAGGACCGGGGAGCTGTTTTTT. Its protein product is CASSANSGTGRTGELFF.